The clone carrying this T cell receptor (beta chain) was detected many times. Antigen unknown. This record belongs to a study of response to subunit inactivated influenza vaccine. One entry per CDR3 protein results from TCRdb running MiXCR on the RT-PCR reads. This table has 530,000 or so distinct CDR3 sequences, 25% appearing once. Study outcomes and limitations: The authors suggested that few new T cells are recruited per seasonal influenza vaccination.

This receptor was obtained from a man between 45 and 60 years old who received an inactivated influenza vaccine. Material: CD4+ T cells sorted from PBMCs, obtained 5 days after vaccination.

The CDR3 bases are TGTGCCAGCAGTTACGGAACTAGCAAAGGGGGGGAGACCCAGTACTTC. The encoded protein is CASSYGTSKGGETQYF. This chain connects TRBV6-5 to TRBJ2-5; D may match TRBD1 or TRBD2 (6 bases each). Trimming left V 2 bases short and J 5 bases short, with 18 bases between. The CDR3 is 16 amino acids. Germline V CDR1 and CDR2: MNHEY, SVGAGI.